The T cell receptor beta chain under discussion was sequenced for a study of CD8 T cells in ankylosing spondylitis. Trimming removed 4 bases at V and 5 bases at J, with 23 bases between. The CDR3 is 18 residues long. Germline CDR1 KGHDR, CDR2 SFDVKD. Library preparation for TCR beta used quantitative 5'-RACE with molecular barcodes. TCRdb ran MiXCR on the 5' RACE reads and lists one entry per CDR3 protein. Seen here are about 280,000 distinct CDR3 sequences, around 19% observed once, and the top ten hold less than 9.5%. As to this clonotype: Its antigen is unidentified.

Study results and caveats: Several of the motif variants were reported before in synovial fluid and blood from reactive arthritis. Disease-linked clones displayed a CD8+ phenotype and appeared relatively rarely in peripheral blood. The authors reported significant enrichment of disease-linked clones in matched ankylosing spondylitis synovial fluid.

This receptor was identified in a male donor with ankylosing spondylitis or in good health (not recorded which). Sequencing was done on a sample of blood, either unsorted or a sorted T cell fraction (not recorded which). The chain is built from TRBV24-1 and TRBJ2-1, with D tentatively TRBD1 or TRBD2 (5 bases each). Here the CDR3 reads CATSDPKPSGTLDNEQFF. For the CDR3, the DNA is TGTGCCACCAGTGACCCGAAACCCTCCGGGACCCTGGACAATGAGCAGTTCTTC.